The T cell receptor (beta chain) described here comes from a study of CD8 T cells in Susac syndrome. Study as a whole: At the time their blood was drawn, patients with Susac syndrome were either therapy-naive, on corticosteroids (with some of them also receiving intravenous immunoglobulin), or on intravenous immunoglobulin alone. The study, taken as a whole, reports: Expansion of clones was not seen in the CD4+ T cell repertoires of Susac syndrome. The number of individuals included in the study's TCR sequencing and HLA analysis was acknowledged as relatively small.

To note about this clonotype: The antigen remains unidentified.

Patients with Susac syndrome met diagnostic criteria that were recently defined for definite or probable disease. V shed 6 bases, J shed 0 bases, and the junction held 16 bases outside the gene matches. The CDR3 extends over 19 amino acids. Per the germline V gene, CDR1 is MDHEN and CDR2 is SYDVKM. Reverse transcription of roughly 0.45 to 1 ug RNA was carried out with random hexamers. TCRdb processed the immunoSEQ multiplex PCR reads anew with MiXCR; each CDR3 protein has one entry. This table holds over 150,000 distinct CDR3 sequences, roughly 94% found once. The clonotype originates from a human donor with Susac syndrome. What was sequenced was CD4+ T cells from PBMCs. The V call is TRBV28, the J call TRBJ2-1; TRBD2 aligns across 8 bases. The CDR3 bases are TGTGCCAGCAGCACCAGTTGGGGTAGCGGGAAAGGCTCCTACAATGAGCAGTTCTTC. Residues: CASSTSWGSGKGSYNEQFF.